The present entry profiles one TCR beta chain with its context. This sample is drawn from a study of blood T cell repertoires in COVID-19. Overall study context: There were acute and convalescent COVID-19 samples, and they came from the United States, Italy and Spain. PBMCs, B-cell-depleted T cells, or T cells were the source of the cDNA or gDNA that made up the material.

In the original workflow: Nucleated cell number was recorded as an estimate derived from reference gene primer amplification. Method: immunoSEQ multiplex PCR; TCRdb's copy keeps in-frame clones and lacks some. V and J calls and clone size come straight from that table; D and trimming were deduced from the DNA. The sample carries approximately 290,000 clones, over 75% recorded once. Deletions cut 2 bases from V and 4 bases from J, with 11 bases between. The CDR3 spans 14 residues. Germline V gene sequence: CDR1 MNHNS, CDR2 SASEGT. While infection was still active, Seattle patients were enrolled and then followed longitudinally.

This clonotype was obtained from a human donor with COVID-19, enrolled during active disease. The donor label of this sample is uncertain. The sequencing input was peripheral blood. This chain links TRBV6-1 with TRBJ2-5; D may be TRBD1 (6 bases). CDR3 residues: CASSETARGETQYF. The CDR3 region has the DNA TGTGCCAGCAGTGAAACGGCCAGGGGAGAGACCCAGTACTTC.